Following are 24 T cell receptor beta chains from one sample sequenced in a study of cytomegalovirus exposure and HLA in healthy donors. 13 Jbeta primers and 60 Vbeta primers were used for the PCR. The protocol was immunoSEQ multiplex PCR, while the TCRdb copy is restricted to in-frame clones and leaves out a portion. This table holds some 120,000 clones, more than 65% found once. Material for sequencing was PBMCs. The origin of the receptors is a man between 35 and 55 years old in good health and CMV-seropositive.

There are a few counts of this clone. This sequence joins TRBV7-3 and TRBJ2-1; D call uncertain. Trimming took off 2 bases at V and 4 bases at J, with 6 bases between the two ends. This CDR3 has 13 amino acids. The V gene's germline CDR1 is SGHTA and CDR2 FQGTGA. The CDR3 nucleotides read TGTGCCAGCAGCTTAGCAGTATACAATGAGCAGTTCTTC. It translates to CASSLAVYNEQFF.

The V gene is TRBV7-9, the J gene TRBJ2-7; 14 bases map to TRBD2. The CDR3 length is 15 residues. Germline trimming cut 5 bases from V and 3 bases from J; bases unmatched to any gene: 3. Per germline, CDR1 SEHNR and CDR2 FQNEAQ (reference sequence). CDR3 protein: CASSGLAGGVYEQYF. DNA of the CDR3: TGTGCCAGCAGCGGACTAGCGGGGGGCGTCTACGAGCAGTACTTC.

V gene TRBV29-1 combines with J gene TRBJ1-2; 7 positions match TRBD1. Germline V gives CDR1 SQVTM, CDR2 ANQGSEA. The CDR3 spans 14 residues. With V trimmed by 4 bases and J by 2 bases, 7 bases remained unmatched. The CDR3: CSVGLAGGNYGYTF. CDR3 bases: TGCAGCGTTGGTCTGGCAGGGGGAAACTATGGCTACACCTTC.

The gene calls are TRBV5-1 and TRBJ2-3, with D uncertain. Germline loops: CDR1 SGHRS, CDR2 YFSETQ. CDR3 length: 15 residues. V lost 4 bases, J lost 1 base, and 13 bases lay in between. The DNA for the CDR3 is TGCGCCAGCAGCATGAGCGCGTCTGGCACAGATACGCAGTATTTT. This translates into CASSMSASGTDTQYF.

J is TRBJ1-1 and V is TRBV19, with TRBD1 as a possible D gene (5 bases). CDR1 LNHDA and CDR2 SQIVND come from the germline V gene (reference sequence). The CDR3 extends over 15 amino acids. Trimming removed 6 bases from V and 1 base from J, with 15 bases in between. The CDR3: CASRDTWGGNTEAFF. CDR3 sequence (DNA): TGTGCCAGTAGAGATACCTGGGGGGGGAACACTGAAGCTTTCTTT.

This rearrangement joins TRBV19 to TRBJ1-5; 9 bases map to TRBD1. The germline gives CDR1 LNHDA, CDR2 SQIVND (reference sequence). The CDR3 covers 16 residues. Trimming at V came to 4 bases and at J to 5 bases, leaving 9 bases not matched to a gene. The CDR3 DNA follows: TGTGCCAGTAGTACCTCGGGACAGGGTGATCATCAGCCCCAGCATTTT. As protein: CASSTSGQGDHQPQHF.

The chain has TRBV5-4 and TRBJ1-2, with TRBD1 identical over 8 bases. V lost 5 bases and J lost 4; bases outside the gene matches: 13. Germline CDR1 and CDR2: SGHNT and YYREEE (reference sequence). The CDR3 sequence is 16 residues long. In DNA form, the CDR3 reads TGTGCCAGCAGAGGACCTCTTGTCGACAGGGGCTATGGCTACACCTTC. Translation: CASRGPLVDRGYGYTF.

The genes are TRBV7-2 and TRBJ2-7, with D perhaps matching TRBD2 (7 bases). Germline V gene lookup returns CDR1 SGHTA and CDR2 FQGNSA. Trimming left V 6 bases short and J 6 bases short, with 15 bases between. CDR3 length: 13 residues. DNA of the CDR3: TGTGCCAGCAGTTCGGGGGGCGGGCCCGAGCAGTACTTC. Protein sequence: CASSSGGGPEQYF.

Concerning this clone itself: This CDR3 is also generated by other DNA sequences in the sample. The chain combines TRBV5-1 with TRBJ2-1; possible D gene TRBD1, 6 bases. Germline V gene data show CDR1 as SGHRS and CDR2 as YFSETQ. This CDR3 contains 15 residues. Trimming stripped 3 bases from V and 4 bases from J, with 14 bases between. The CDR3 nucleotides are TGCGCCAGCAGCTCCCAGGGGTGGCTATACAATGAGCAGTTCTTC. It codes for CASSSQGWLYNEQFF. The variable domain in full, completed from reference TRBV5-1 and TRBJ2-1, reads KAGVTQTPRYLIKTRGQQVTLSCSPISGHRSVSWYQQTPGQGLQFLFEYFSETQRNKGNFPGRFSGRQFSNSRSEMNVSTLELGDSALYLCASSSQGWLYNEQFFGPGTRLTVL.

The chain combines TRBV11-3 with TRBJ2-5; 7 positions agree with TRBD1. Germline CDR1 reads SGHNT; CDR2 reads YENEEA. The ends lost 4 bases at V and 3 bases at J; junction bases unmatched: 2. The CDR3 totals 13 residues. CDR3 DNA: TGTGCCAGCAGCTGGGACAGCGAAGAGACCCAGTACTTC. Its translation: CASSWDSEETQYF. The variable domain in full, completed from reference TRBV11-3 and TRBJ2-5, reads EAGVVQSPRYKIIEKKQPVAFWCNPISGHNTLYWYLQNLGQGPELLIRYENEEAVDDSQLPKDRFSAERLKGVDSTLKIQPAELGDSAVYLCASSWDSEETQYFGPGTRLLVL.

The rearrangement links TRBV6-5 to TRBJ1-2; D gene unclear. CDR3 length equals 14 residues. V lost 0 bases, J lost 7 bases, and 12 bases lay in between. Germline V gene sequence: CDR1 MNHEY, CDR2 SVGAGI. CDR3 residues: CASSYSSGRGGYTF. The DNA of the CDR3 is TGTGCCAGCAGTTACTCGTCCGGGAGAGGTGGCTACACCTTC.

The CDR3 DNA sequence: TGTGCCAGCAGCTTAGGGCGGTACGAGCAGTACTTC. Translated: CASSLGRYEQYF. The chain has TRBV7-2 and TRBJ2-7, with D uncertain. CDR3 size: 12 residues. CDR1 and CDR2 (germline): SGHTA, FQGNSA. The ends were cut back, 1 base at V and 4 bases at J, with 5 bases in the middle.

This clone was seen only a few times. V gene TRBV4-1 combines with J gene TRBJ1-3; perhaps TRBD1 as D (5 bases). CDR1 MGHRA and CDR2 YSYEKL come from the germline V gene. The CDR3 has 16 amino acids. V was shortened by 4 bases and J by 0 bases, with 13 bases between the two germline ends. The CDR3 nucleotides are TGCGCCAGCAGCCCCCGTGGGGGAGGCTCTGGAAACACCATATATTTT. Translating gives CASSPRGGGSGNTIYF.

The chain has TRBV4-3 and TRBJ1-5, with 11 nucleotides matching TRBD1. The CDR3 runs 15 residues. Looked up from germline, CDR1 is LGHNA and CDR2 is YSLEER. Germline trimming cut 4 bases from V and 7 bases from J; bases unmatched to any gene: 6. DNA for the CDR3: TGCGCCAGCAGCCGTGGACAGGGGGCTGGACAGCCCCAGCATTTT. Translated: CASSRGQGAGQPQHF.

This clone was found a few times. The genes are TRBV18 and TRBJ2-3; TRBD1 agrees at 7 bases. J lost 1 base, V lost 1 base, and 5 bases had no gene match. Looked up from germline, CDR1 is KGHSH and CDR2 is LQKENI. This CDR3 is built from 16 residues. The CDR3 reads CASSPLQGRGTDTQYF. Here the CDR3 DNA reads TGTGCCAGCTCACCACTACAGGGGCGAGGCACAGATACGCAGTATTTT.

This clone was observed once. The V and J genes are TRBV7-3 and TRBJ2-3; the match to TRBD2 covers 8 bases. The CDR3 is 15 amino acids. Germline CDR1 SGHTA, CDR2 FQGTGA. The CDR3 DNA sequence: TGTGCATCCCGTGGCGGGGGGACTAGCACAGATACGCAGTATTTT. This gives the protein CASRGGGTSTDTQYF. The entire variable domain, with the rest obtained from reference TRBV7-3 and TRBJ2-3, is as follows: GAGVSQTPSNKVTEKGKYVELRCDPISGHTALYWYRQSLGQGPEFLIYFQGTGAADDSGLPNDRFFAVRPEGSVSTLKIQRTERGDSAVYLCASRGGGTSTDTQYFGPGTRLTVL.

V is TRBV29-1 and J is TRBJ1-1, with D possibly matching TRBD1 (5 bases). V dropped 2 bases and J dropped 7 bases, with 14 bases sitting between them. The CDR3 runs 13 residues. Germline loops: CDR1 SQVTM, CDR2 ANQGSEA. The CDR3 DNA sequence: TGCAGCGTTGAACCCACAGGTTTGGGTGAAGCTTTCTTT. Its protein is CSVEPTGLGEAFF. The entire variable domain, with the rest obtained from reference TRBV29-1 and TRBJ1-1, is as follows: SAVISQKPSRDICQRGTSLTIQCQVDSQVTMMFWYRQQPGQSLTLIATANQGSEATYESGFVIDKFPISRPNLTFSTLTVSNMSPEDSSIYLCSVEPTGLGEAFFGQGTRLTVV.

The V call is TRBV7-9, the J call TRBJ1-2; 11 nucleotides line up with TRBD1. Germline loops: CDR1 SEHNR, CDR2 FQNEAQ (reference sequence). V shed 4 bases, J shed 4 bases, and the junction held 8 bases outside the gene matches. The length of the CDR3 is 16 residues. CDR3: CASSSPDRGLFYGYTF. Here the CDR3 DNA reads TGTGCCAGCAGCTCTCCGGACAGGGGGCTCTTCTATGGCTACACCTTC.

The CDR3 DNA follows: TGCAGCGTTGGTCTAGCGGGGGGGCCAGATACGCAGTATTTT. It encodes CSVGLAGGPDTQYF. The chain links TRBV29-1 to TRBJ2-3; 12 positions match TRBD2. The CDR3 sequence is 14 residues long. Germline V lookup: CDR1 SQVTM, CDR2 ANQGSEA. J lost 4 bases, V lost 4 bases, and 3 bases had no gene match.

This chain joins TRBV19 and TRBJ2-7, with 8 bases that match TRBD1. Germline CDR1 is LNHDA and CDR2 is SQIVND (reference sequence). There are 15 residues in the CDR3. V was clipped by 4 bases and J by 2 bases; unmatched bases: 7. The CDR3 sequence: CASSNRDRPPYEQYF. In nucleotides, the CDR3 is TGTGCCAGTAGTAACCGGGACAGGCCCCCCTACGAGCAGTACTTC.

This rearrangement joins TRBV5-5 to TRBJ1-6, with 8 bases aligning to TRBD1. The germline CDR1 and CDR2 sequences are SGHKS and YYEKEE (reference sequence). The V segment lost 1 base and the J segment 5 bases; nucleotides outside the gene matches: 11. This CDR3 contains 18 residues. CDR3 residues: CASSLQIWDRRDNSPLHF. The DNA of the CDR3 is TGTGCCAGCAGCTTGCAAATCTGGGACAGGAGGGATAATTCACCCCTCCACTTT.

This chain uses TRBV18 with TRBJ1-6; D is possibly TRBD1 (6 bases). The CDR3 is 14 amino acids. Germline values: CDR1 KGHSH, CDR2 LQKENI. Trimming cost V 6 bases and J 7 bases, with 13 bases left between them. CDR3 nucleotide sequence: TGTGCCAGCTCCCCGGGGGGCCGCAATTCACCCCTCCACTTT. It yields the protein CASSPGGRNSPLHF.

V is TRBV28 and J is TRBJ1-2; no clear D. In germline, CDR1 is MDHEN, CDR2 SYDVKM. CDR3 length equals 12 residues. V lost 4 bases to trimming and J lost 6 bases, with 9 bases between them. The CDR3 DNA reads TGTGCCAGCAGTTATACTCGGGATGGCTACACCTTC. It codes for CASSYTRDGYTF.

This chain uses TRBV5-6 with TRBJ1-5; 10 positions match TRBD1. The CDR3 is 19 amino acids. V trimming: 4 bases; J trimming: 0 bases; junction bases outside the gene matches: 13. Per the germline V gene, CDR1 is SGHDT and CDR2 is YYEEEE. For the CDR3, the DNA is TGTGCCAGCAGCAATACTAGGACAGGGGGTCTACATAGCAATCAGCCCCAGCATTTT. It is translated as CASSNTRTGGLHSNQPQHF.